The following is a T cell receptor beta chain sequence with its context. The data were produced by immunoSEQ multiplex PCR, yet TCRdb's version contains in-frame clones alone and is incomplete. The sample gives approximately 26,000 clones, 85% to 90% of which show up once; 30% to 40% is in the top ten. This record comes from a study of OX40 agonist ivuxolimab in advanced cancers. The sequenced sample was CD4+ or CD8+ T cells sorted from blood, obtained in a trial of the OX40 agonist ivuxolimab. This TCR was recovered from an adult with an advanced solid tumor such as melanoma, head and neck, liver or kidney cancer.

CDR3 in DNA: TGTGCTAGTGGTTCCGGACAGGGGCCCCAAGAGACCCAGTACTTC. It translates to CASGSGQGPQETQYF. This sequence joins TRBV12-5 and TRBJ2-5; 9 bases are a match to TRBD1. The CDR3 length is 15 residues. The germline V gene encodes CDR1 LGHNT and CDR2 FRNRAP. J lost 1 base, V lost 4 bases, and 4 bases had no gene match.